This is a list of T cell receptor beta chains from one sample in a study of fetal regulatory T cell absence and autoimmunity. Using immunoSEQ multiplex PCR, the repertoire was profiled, and TCRdb retains in-frame clones only, with some absent. Seen here are some 87,000 clones, about 78% observed once, and the top ten hold 2%. Sequenced: pancreas tissue. These receptors came from a male donor with IPEX syndrome. CDR3s include the opening cysteine and the closing phenylalanine or tryptophan. A D gene is named only where the DNA matches it firmly. Clone size is stated in some rows and not others, as once, few, many or a class when expanded.

. . TRBJ2-7 TRBV9 TGTGCCAGCAGCGAGGCGGAGAACTACGAGCAGTACTTC CASSEAENYEQYF
. . TRBJ2-1 TRBV4-1 TGCGCCAGCAGCCAAGAATACGGGACCTCCTACAATGAGCAGTTCTTC CASSQEYGTSYNEQFF
. . TRBJ1-2 TRBV10-3 TGTGCCATCAGGAGCGACAGGTACTATGGCTACACCTTC CAIRSDRYYGYTF
. . TRBJ2-2 TRBV6-5 TGTGCCAGCAGTTACTCCAACACCGGGGAGCTGTTTTTT CASSYSNTGELFF
. . TRBJ2-7 TRBV30 TGTGTATCATGGGATGGGACCTACGAGCAGTACTTC CVSWDGTYEQYF
few . TRBJ1-6 TRBV7-2 TGTGCCAGCAGCTTAGTGGCAGGGAGCTCCTATAATTCACCCCTCCACTTT CASSLVAGSSYNSPLHF
. . TRBJ1-2 TRBV7-9 TGTGCCAGCAGCCCAAGCGGAGGGGGGGGAGGTTTTAACTATGGCTACACCTTC CASSPSGGGGGFNYGYTF
few . TRBJ1-2 TRBV14 TGTGCCAGCAGCCAGGCAGGAACCTATGGCTACACCTTC CASSQAGTYGYTF
. TRBD2 TRBJ2-7 TRBV2 TGTGCCAGCAGTGTACTGGGACTAGCGGGAGAGAATCCCTACGAGCAGTACTTC CASSVLGLAGENPYEQYF
. TRBD1 TRBJ2-1 TRBV30 TGTGCCTGGACCCGGGACAGGGTTATCTTC CAWTRDRVIF
. TRBD2 TRBJ2-7 TRBV5-1 TGCGCCAGCAGCGTTAGCGGGGGGGTCGTCGAGCAGTACTTC CASSVSGGVVEQYF
. TRBD1 TRBJ2-3 TRBV30 TGTGCCTGGAGCCGGGACAGGGTGACCGATACGCAGTATTTT CAWSRDRVTDTQYF
. TRBD1 TRBJ2-4 TRBV7-2 TGTGCCAGCAGCTTAGTCGGACAGGGGGGGAACATTCAGTACTTC CASSLVGQGGNIQYF
. TRBD1 TRBJ1-3 TRBV19 TGTGCCAGTAGTACAGGACAGGTCTTCTCTGGAAACACCATATATTTT CASSTGQVFSGNTIYF